The 20 T cell receptor beta chains below all came from one sample that was sequenced in a study of cytomegalovirus exposure and HLA in healthy donors. 13 Jbeta primers and 60 Vbeta primers were used for the PCR. Repertoires were generated with immunoSEQ multiplex PCR, while TCRdb's copy carries only in-frame clones and drops some. The sample holds about 140,000 clones, under 85% seen once. Sequenced input: PBMCs. Receptor source: a man between 18 and 29 years old in good health and CMV-seronegative.

The chain uses TRBV20-1 and TRBJ1-1, with D perhaps TRBD1 (6 bases). This CDR3 contains 11 residues. V was shortened by 5 bases and J by 4 bases, with 8 bases between the two germline ends. Germline CDR1 is DFQATT and CDR2 is SNEGSKA (reference sequence). The CDR3 DNA is TGCAGTGCTGAGGGGGTCACTGAAGCTTTCTTT. Translating gives CSAEGVTEAFF.

This chain links TRBV7-9 with TRBJ2-7; possible D gene TRBD1, 6 bases. Germline lookup yields CDR1 SEHNR and CDR2 FQNEAQ (reference sequence). This CDR3 contains 15 residues. V shed 3 bases and J shed 5 bases, with 17 bases lying between them. This chain's CDR3 is CASSFKRDTMNEQYF. The CDR3 region has the DNA TGTGCCAGCAGCTTTAAACGGGACACGATGAACGAGCAGTACTTC.

The V and J genes are TRBV6-1 and TRBJ1-5; D not certain. Trimming stripped 9 bases from V and 1 base from J, with 10 bases between. Germline CDR1 MNHNS, CDR2 SASEGT. The CDR3 is 13 amino acids. CDR3 sequence: CASLGSSNQPQHF. The DNA of the CDR3 is TGTGCCAGTCTGGGCTCGAGCAATCAGCCCCAGCATTTT.

The rearrangement uses TRBV4-3 and TRBJ1-3; D possibly corresponds to TRBD1 (5 bases). Per the germline V gene, CDR1 is LGHNA and CDR2 is YSLEER. Deletions cut 2 bases from V and 3 bases from J, with 5 bases between. The CDR3 totals 13 residues. For the CDR3, the DNA is TGCGCCAGCAGCCAACAGGGTGGAAACACCATATATTTT. Its translation is CASSQQGGNTIYF.

J is TRBJ2-3 and V is TRBV4-3, with TRBD2 identical over 9 bases. The V gene end was trimmed by 0 bases and the J gene end by 5 bases; junction bases not matched to a gene: 6. The CDR3 loop spans 16 amino acids. Germline loops: CDR1 LGHNA, CDR2 YSLEER. The CDR3 DNA reads TGCGCCAGCAGCCAAGATAGTGCGGGGGGGCGAGATACGCAGTATTTT. This translates into CASSQDSAGGRDTQYF.

This clone came up a few times. V gene TRBV29-1 combines with J gene TRBJ1-1; 7 bases are a match to TRBD1. This CDR3 has 10 residues. The germline V gene has CDR1 SQVTM and CDR2 ANQGSEA. V lost 5 bases and J lost 8; bases outside the gene matches: 2. CDR3: CSVRTGEAFF. DNA of the CDR3: TGCAGCGTTCGGACAGGAGAAGCTTTCTTT.

This rearrangement joins TRBV19 to TRBJ1-5; weak D call: TRBD1 (6 bases). This CDR3 is 15 amino acids long. Trimming left V 6 bases short and J 2 bases short, with 14 bases between. Germline-derived CDR1 and CDR2 are LNHDA and SQIVND (reference sequence). The CDR3 protein is CASSLDPGGNQPQHF. The CDR3 coding sequence is TGTGCCAGTAGCCTGGACCCAGGGGGCAATCAGCCCCAGCATTTT.

This clone turned up a few times. The V gene is TRBV2, the J gene TRBJ1-1; 7 positions agree with TRBD1. V lost 9 bases, J lost 1 base, and 5 bases stayed unmatched. The CDR3 sequence is 13 residues long. Germline V gene sequence: CDR1 SNHLY, CDR2 FYNNEI. The CDR3 is CASGGQKNTEAFF. In DNA form, the CDR3 reads TGTGCCAGTGGGGGACAGAAGAACACTGAAGCTTTCTTT. Supplemented by reference TRBV2 and TRBJ1-1, the full variable domain reads EPEVTQTPSHQVTQMGQEVILRCVPISNHLYFYWYRQILGQKVEFLVSFYNNEISEKSEIFDDQFSVERPDGSNFTLKIRSTKLEDSAMYFCASGGQKNTEAFFGQGTRLTVV.

The chain has TRBV7-2 and TRBJ1-6; 7 positions match TRBD1. Trimming cost V 5 bases and J 10 bases; bases outside gene matches: 11. The CDR3 extends over 15 amino acids. CDR1 is SGHTA and CDR2 is FQGNSA in the germline V gene. In nucleotides, the CDR3 is TGTGCCAGCAGCCAAACTGGACAGGACTTCTCACCCCTCCACTTT. Its protein product is CASSQTGQDFSPLHF.

The chain couples TRBV19 to TRBJ1-1; weak D call: TRBD1 (5 bases). Germline CDR1 LNHDA, CDR2 SQIVND (reference sequence). V was trimmed by 7 bases and J by 5 bases, leaving 17 bases between them. The CDR3 is made up of 14 amino acids. The CDR3 sequence: CASMWRAGKTEAFF. The CDR3 coding sequence is TGTGCCAGTATGTGGAGGGCAGGGAAAACTGAAGCTTTCTTT.

V and J are TRBV11-1 and TRBJ1-1; 7 positions agree with TRBD1. Germline V gene data show CDR1 as SGHAT and CDR2 as FQDESV (reference sequence). This CDR3 contains 15 residues. The trim removed 5 bases at V and 5 bases at J, leaving 11 bases unmatched. The CDR3 DNA sequence: TGTGCCAGCAGCCTGGCGACAGGGTCGGGAACTGAAGCTTTCTTT. Translated: CASSLATGSGTEAFF.

The gene calls are TRBV9 and TRBJ2-7; 10 bases align to TRBD2. Trimming removed 0 bases from V and 4 bases from J; junction bases left unmatched: 4. CDR1 is SGDLS, CDR2 YYNGEE, per germline. This CDR3 contains 15 residues. CDR3 in amino acids: CASSVGVSGGYEQYF. The CDR3 bases are TGTGCCAGCAGCGTAGGGGTTAGCGGGGGGTACGAGCAGTACTTC.

Details on this clone: The sample has other DNA sequences that encode this CDR3 too. J is TRBJ1-5 and V is TRBV7-9, with TRBD1 identical over 9 bases. This CDR3 is built from 14 residues. Unmatched junction bases numbered 4, after V lost 4 bases and J lost 6 bases. CDR1 is SEHNR and CDR2 is FQNEAQ in the germline V gene (reference sequence). The CDR3 region has the DNA TGTGCCAGCAGCTCCACAGGGGGCGGTCAGCCCCAGCATTTT. As protein: CASSSTGGGQPQHF.

This clone appeared once. The chain recombines TRBV10-3 with TRBJ2-2, with TRBD1 matching over 10 bases. The CDR3 covers 14 residues. V lost 6 bases and J lost 7; bases outside the gene matches: 5. Germline values: CDR1 ENHRY, CDR2 SYGVKD. CDR3 protein: CAIRETGGVGELFF. The CDR3 DNA reads as TGTGCCATCAGAGAGACAGGGGGCGTCGGGGAGCTGTTTTTT.

This chain uses TRBV5-1 with TRBJ2-2; 11 nucleotides agree with TRBD1. From germline, CDR1 is SGHRS and CDR2 YFSETQ. The CDR3 is 17 residues long. After removal of 4 bases from V and 3 bases from J, the junction contained 8 bases not matched to a gene. This CDR3 reads CASSLFRTGGDTGELFF. In DNA, the CDR3 is TGCGCCAGCAGCCTATTTCGGACAGGGGGCGACACCGGGGAGCTGTTTTTT.

This chain uses TRBV5-1 with TRBJ2-5; possibly TRBD1 for D (5 bases). V lost 3 bases to trimming and J lost 4 bases, with 10 bases between them. This CDR3 is 13 amino acids long. Per germline, CDR1 SGHRS and CDR2 YFSETQ. The CDR3 protein is CASSSTGLETQYF. Here the CDR3 DNA reads TGCGCCAGCAGCTCTACAGGCTTAGAGACCCAGTACTTC.

The gene calls are TRBV2 and TRBJ1-5, with TRBD1 as a possible D gene (6 bases). Germline V gives CDR1 SNHLY, CDR2 FYNNEI. Trimming cost V 5 bases and J 6 bases, with 11 bases left between them. The CDR3 is 13 amino acids. As DNA, the CDR3 is TGTGCCAGCAGTTACAGGGAGGGTCAGCCCCAGCATTTT. Translated, it gives CASSYREGQPQHF.

The chain links TRBV7-9 to TRBJ2-1; tentative D call: TRBD1 (6 bases). CDR1 and CDR2 from the germline V gene are SEHNR and FQNEAQ (reference sequence). The CDR3 has 14 amino acids. V gave up 5 bases and J gave up 6 bases, with 14 bases separating them. For the CDR3, the DNA is TGTGCCAGCAGCCCCGGACAGTATATCAATGAGCAGTTCTTC. It specifies CASSPGQYINEQFF.

The chain employs TRBV27 and TRBJ1-5, with D possibly matching TRBD1 (6 bases). The germline gives CDR1 MNHEY, CDR2 SMNVEV (reference sequence). This CDR3 is built from 14 residues. V dropped 5 bases and J dropped 7 bases, with 15 bases sitting between them. The CDR3: CASSTNRVGQPQHF. The DNA for the CDR3 is TGTGCCAGCAGTACGAACAGGGTTGGACAGCCCCAGCATTTT.

This clone was seen a single time. This chain uses TRBV2 with TRBJ1-5, with 8 bases identical to TRBD1. The CDR3 has 15 residues. The germline V gene encodes CDR1 SNHLY and CDR2 FYNNEI. Losses at the gene ends were 5 bases for V and 6 bases for J; bases not matched to a gene: 9. CDR3 bases: TGTGCCAGCAGTCCCGACAGGGGAGGTGCTCAGCCCCAGCATTTT. Translation: CASSPDRGGAQPQHF.